This is a list of T cell receptor beta chains from one sample in a study of T cell responses to AZD1222 COVID-19 vaccine. Some clones are missing from TCRdb's copy, which holds only in-frame ones; the method was immunoSEQ multiplex PCR. The data contain tens of thousands of clones, 70% to 90% of them singletons. The sequencing here drew on peripheral blood, taken on day 0 of AZD1222 vaccination. All receptors come from an adult in good health. CDR3s include the opening cysteine and the closing phenylalanine or tryptophan. Fields, in order: clone size, J gene, D gene, V gene, CDR3 DNA, CDR3 protein. A D gene is named only where the DNA matches it firmly. Expanded clones are given a class, and other clones once, few, many or no size at all.

NA TRBJ2-7 NA TRBV19 TGTGCCAGTAGTATCCTCATGTCAGGAGAGCAGTACTTC CASSILMSGEQYF
few TRBJ1-6 NA TRBV27 TGTGCCAGCGGTAGGGGATCTAATTCACCCCTCCACTTT CASGRGSNSPLHF
NA TRBJ1-2 NA TRBV5-1 TGCGCCAGCAGCCCCTCAGGCTTTAACTATGGCTACACCTTC CASSPSGFNYGYTF
once TRBJ1-3 NA TRBV3-1/TRBV3-2 TGTGCCAGCAGCCCCACCTCTAGGGGAAACACCATATATTTT CASSPTSRGNTIYF
NA TRBJ2-2 NA TRBV19 TGTGCCAGTAGTGGGGCCACGGAGCTGTTTTTT CASSGATELFF
once TRBJ1-4 TRBD1 TRBV9 TGTGCCAGCAGCGTTTCGATACAGGGGGCTAATGAAAAACTGTTTTTT CASSVSIQGANEKLFF
NA TRBJ1-2 NA TRBV18 TGTGCCAGCTCACCAGGGATCGACTATGGCTACACCTTC CASSPGIDYGYTF
NA TRBJ1-2 NA TRBV3-1/TRBV3-2 TGTGCCAGCAGTTCACCGGGCTTTAACTATGGCTACACCTTC CASSSPGFNYGYTF
once TRBJ2-6 NA TRBV5-1 TGCGCCAGCAGCTCGACGGGACCTGGGGCCAACGTCCTGACTTTC CASSSTGPGANVLTF
NA TRBJ2-3 NA TRBV9 TGTGCCAGCAGCCCCCCGGGCCTCTCCACTGGCACAGATACGCAGTATTTT CASSPPGLSTGTDTQYF
NA TRBJ1-2 TRBD1 TRBV24-1 TGTGCCACCAGTGATCTCGACAGGGTGGATGGCTACACCTTC CATSDLDRVDGYTF
NA TRBJ2-3 TRBD2 TRBV3-1/TRBV3-2 TGTGCCAGCAGCCGAGGGACTAGCGGGGGCCTAAGCACAGATACGCAGTATTTT CASSRGTSGGLSTDTQYF
NA TRBJ2-5 TRBD1 TRBV9 TGTGCCAGCAGCAATGGACAGGCCGTCCAAGAGACCCAGTACTTC CASSNGQAVQETQYF
NA TRBJ1-1 NA TRBV7-2 TGTGCCAGCAGCTTAGCGTCGGCAGGGAGCTCGGGAGCTGAAGCTTTCTTT CASSLASAGSSGAEAFF
NA TRBJ2-7 NA TRBV4-2 TGTGCCAGCACCCAAATTCAAGCTCAGGCACAGGACCTGCACCTAGGCGTCCACGAGCAGTACTTC CASTQIQAQAQDLHLGVHEQYF
NA TRBJ2-7 NA TRBV6-5 TGTGCCAGCAGTAGGGGAGGCTACGAGCAGTACTTC CASSRGGYEQYF